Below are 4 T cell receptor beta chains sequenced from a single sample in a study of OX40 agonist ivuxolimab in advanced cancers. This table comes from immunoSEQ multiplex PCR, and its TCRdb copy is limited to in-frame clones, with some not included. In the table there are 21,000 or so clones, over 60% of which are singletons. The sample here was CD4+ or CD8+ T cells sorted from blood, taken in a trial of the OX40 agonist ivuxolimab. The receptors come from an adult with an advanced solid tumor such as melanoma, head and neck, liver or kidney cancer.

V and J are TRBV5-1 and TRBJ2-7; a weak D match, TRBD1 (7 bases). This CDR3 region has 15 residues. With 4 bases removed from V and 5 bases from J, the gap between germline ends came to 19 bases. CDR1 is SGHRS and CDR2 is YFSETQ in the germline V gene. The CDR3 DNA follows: TGCGCCAGCAGCGGCGGGACAGCGCCTTACCACGAGCAGTACTTC. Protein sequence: CASSGGTAPYHEQYF.

The CDR3 DNA follows: TGTGCCTGGAGTGTTCCGGACAGGGGGAATGAGCAGTTCTTC. Translating it yields CAWSVPDRGNEQFF. This chain uses TRBV30 with TRBJ2-1, with 10 bases lining up with TRBD1. The V gene end was trimmed by 0 bases and the J gene end by 7 bases; junction bases not matched to a gene: 3. Germline assignment: CDR1 GTSNPN and CDR2 SVGIG (reference sequence). The CDR3 is 14 residues long.

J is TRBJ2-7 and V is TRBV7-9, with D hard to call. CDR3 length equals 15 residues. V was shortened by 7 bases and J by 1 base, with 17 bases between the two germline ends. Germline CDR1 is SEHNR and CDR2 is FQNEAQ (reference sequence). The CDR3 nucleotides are TGTGCCAGCACCTTCCTGGCTCCCAAGTCCTACGAGCAGTACTTC. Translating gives CASTFLAPKSYEQYF.

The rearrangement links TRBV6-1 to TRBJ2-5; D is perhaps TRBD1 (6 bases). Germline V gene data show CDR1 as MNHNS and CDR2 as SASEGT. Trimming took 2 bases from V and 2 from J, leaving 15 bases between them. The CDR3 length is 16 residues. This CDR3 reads CASSERLWTEQETQYF. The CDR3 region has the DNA TGTGCCAGCAGTGAAAGATTATGGACAGAGCAAGAGACCCAGTACTTC.